A selection of T cell receptor beta chains follows, all from one sample in a study of synovial regulatory T cells in juvenile arthritis. Here immunoSEQ multiplex PCR was the method, and the copy in TCRdb shows in-frame clones only, minus some. The sample has about 920 clones; the top ten hold approximately 4.5%. Specimen: Treg cells from blood. All receptors derive from a donor aged 2-35 years with juvenile idiopathic arthritis. The CDR3 runs from the conserved cysteine through the conserved F or W. Not every row has a clone size; where given, it reads once, few, many or a size class.

medium-sized | TRBJ1-2 | TRBV28 | CASSFSSDYGYTF
medium-sized | TRBJ2-7 | TRBV4-2 | CASSQTPGLASLSYEQYF
. | TRBJ2-7 | TRBV30 | CAWSGSTSGSLRAYF
medium-sized | TRBJ2-7 | TRBV5-1 | CASSLGGTGAYEQYF
medium-sized | TRBJ2-5 | TRBV19 | CASSRQGEETQYF
medium-sized | TRBJ1-4 | TRBV28 | CASSPPHSPNEKLFF
medium-sized | TRBJ2-6 | TRBV27 | CATRSPFGGPSSGANVLTF
medium-sized | TRBJ2-5 | TRBV7-2 | CASSLGGGPQETQYF
medium-sized | TRBJ2-3 | TRBV27 | CASSPGLPGLAGRTDTQYF
medium-sized | TRBJ2-1 | TRBV10-3 | CAISPISRGNEQFF